These T cell receptor beta chains were read from a single sample in a study of vaccination effects on CD4 cells after COVID-19. These receptors are not linked to any known antigen. The data were produced by immunoSEQ multiplex PCR, yet TCRdb's version contains in-frame clones alone and is incomplete. The sample lists tens of thousands of clones; about 65% were seen once. The input for sequencing was CD4+ T cells from PBMCs cultured with HCoV-OC43 spike peptides, taken before COVID-19 vaccination. The receptors here all came from a human donor who received a COVID-19 vaccine. Both conserved end residues are part of each CDR3. Each record gives: D gene, V gene, clone size, J gene, CDR3 protein, CDR3 DNA. D genes are given only for firm matches. A clone size is listed for some rows: how often the clone was seen (once, few, many), or a class if it is expanded.

>TRBD1|TRBV19|NA|TRBJ1-4
CASRATGALEKLFF
TGTGCCAGTAGGGCGACAGGGGCGCTTGAAAAACTGTTTTTT
>NA|TRBV6-5|few|TRBJ2-2
CASRSGSNTGELFF
TGTGCCAGCAGGAGTGGGTCGAACACCGGGGAGCTGTTTTTT
>NA|TRBV5-1|NA|TRBJ1-5
CASSWQGLSDQPQHF
TGCGCCAGCAGCTGGCAGGGGTTATCTGATCAGCCCCAGCATTTT
>NA|TRBV3-1/TRBV3-2|NA|TRBJ1-1
CASSRGVDTEAFF
TGTGCCAGCAGTCGAGGGGTAGACACTGAAGCTTTCTTT
>NA|TRBV9|NA|TRBJ2-2
CASSVEGGRNTGELFF
TGTGCCAGCAGCGTAGAGGGGGGGCGGAACACCGGGGAGCTGTTTTTT
>NA|TRBV7-7|NA|TRBJ2-1
CASSADGRNNEQFF
TGTGCCAGCAGTGCCGATGGTAGGAACAATGAGCAGTTCTTC
>TRBD1|TRBV6-5|NA|TRBJ2-1
CASRYGTGAFNEQFF
TGTGCCAGCAGGTACGGGACAGGGGCTTTCAATGAGCAGTTCTTC
>NA|TRBV5-1|NA|TRBJ2-5
CASSLAFRETQYF
TGCGCCAGCAGCTTGGCCTTTCGAGAGACCCAGTACTTC
>NA|TRBV19|once|TRBJ1-5
CASSMDLLLSNQPQHF
TGTGCCAGTAGTATGGATCTATTGTTAAGCAATCAGCCCCAGCATTTT
>NA|TRBV5-1|NA|TRBJ2-1
CASSLAGVKNEQFF
TGCGCCAGCAGCTTGGCGGGGGTTAAAAATGAGCAGTTCTTC
>TRBD1|TRBV10-2|NA|TRBJ1-3
CASSDLLGTGARYF
TGCGCCAGCAGTGACCTTCTTGGGACAGGTGCTCGATATTTT
>TRBD2|TRBV6-5|NA|TRBJ2-3
CASSYSLATLVDTQYF
TGTGCCAGCAGTTACTCACTAGCGACCCTTGTGGATACGCAGTATTTT
>NA|TRBV4-1|NA|TRBJ2-3
CASRSISAQGSDTQYF
TGCGCCAGCAGATCCATCTCAGCCCAAGGGTCAGATACGCAGTATTTT
>TRBD2|TRBV2|NA|TRBJ2-5
CASSEAPQAGIFETQYF
TGTGCCAGCAGTGAAGCGCCCCAAGCGGGGATTTTTGAGACCCAGTACTTC